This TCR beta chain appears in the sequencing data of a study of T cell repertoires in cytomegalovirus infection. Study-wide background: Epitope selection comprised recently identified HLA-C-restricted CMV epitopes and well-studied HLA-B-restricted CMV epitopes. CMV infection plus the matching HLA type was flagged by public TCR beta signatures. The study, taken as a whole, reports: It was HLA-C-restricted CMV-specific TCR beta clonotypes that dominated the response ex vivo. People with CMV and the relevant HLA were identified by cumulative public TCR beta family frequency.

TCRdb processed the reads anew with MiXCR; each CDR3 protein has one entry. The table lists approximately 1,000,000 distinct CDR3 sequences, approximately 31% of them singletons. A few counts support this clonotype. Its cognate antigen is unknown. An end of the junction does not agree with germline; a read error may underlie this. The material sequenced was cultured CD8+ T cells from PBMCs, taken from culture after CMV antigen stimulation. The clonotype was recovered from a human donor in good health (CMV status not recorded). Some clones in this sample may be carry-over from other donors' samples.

The CDR3 sequence is CASSPTAGRSRETQYF. CDR3 in DNA: TGTGCTAGCAGCCCCACCGCGGGGAGATCAAGAGAAACCCAGTACTTC. The gene calls are TRBV7-6 and TRBJ2-5, with D perhaps TRBD2 (6 bases). The germline gives CDR1 SGHVS, CDR2 FNYEAQ. The CDR3 runs 16 residues.